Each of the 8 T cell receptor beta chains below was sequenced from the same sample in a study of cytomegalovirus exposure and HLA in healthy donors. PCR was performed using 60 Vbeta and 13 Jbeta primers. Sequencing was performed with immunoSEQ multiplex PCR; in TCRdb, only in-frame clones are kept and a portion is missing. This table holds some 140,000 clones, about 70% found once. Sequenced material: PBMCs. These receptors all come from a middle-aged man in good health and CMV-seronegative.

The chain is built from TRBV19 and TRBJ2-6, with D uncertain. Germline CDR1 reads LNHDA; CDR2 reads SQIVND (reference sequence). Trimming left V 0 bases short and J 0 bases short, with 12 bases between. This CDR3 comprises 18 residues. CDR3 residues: CASSIDLTPASGANVLTF. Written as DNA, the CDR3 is TGTGCCAGTAGTATAGACCTGACACCTGCCTCTGGGGCCAACGTCCTGACTTTC.

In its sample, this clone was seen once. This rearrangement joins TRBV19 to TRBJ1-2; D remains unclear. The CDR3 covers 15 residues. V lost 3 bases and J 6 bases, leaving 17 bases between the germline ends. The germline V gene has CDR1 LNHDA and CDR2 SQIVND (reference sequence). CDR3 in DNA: TGTGCCAGTAGTATCATGTTTCGGGGAAACAATGGCTACACCTTC. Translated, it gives CASSIMFRGNNGYTF.

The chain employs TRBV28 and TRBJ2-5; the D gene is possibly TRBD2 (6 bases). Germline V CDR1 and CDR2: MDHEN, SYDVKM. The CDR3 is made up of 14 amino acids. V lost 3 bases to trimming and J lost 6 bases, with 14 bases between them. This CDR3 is CASSFTASAQTQYF. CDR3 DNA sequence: TGTGCCAGCAGTTTTACGGCTAGCGCTCAGACCCAGTACTTC. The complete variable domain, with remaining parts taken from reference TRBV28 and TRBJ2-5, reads DVKVTQSSRYLVKRTGEKVFLECVQDMDHENMFWYRQDPGLGLRLIYFSYDVKMKEKGDIPEGYSVSREKKERFSLILESASTNQTSMYLCASSFTASAQTQYFGPGTRLLVL.

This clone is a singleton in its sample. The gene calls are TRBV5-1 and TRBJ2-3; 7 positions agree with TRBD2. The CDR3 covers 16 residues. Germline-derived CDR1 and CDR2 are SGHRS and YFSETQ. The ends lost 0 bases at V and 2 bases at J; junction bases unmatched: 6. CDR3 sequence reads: CASSLEPSGNTDTQYF. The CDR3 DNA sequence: TGCGCCAGCAGCTTGGAACCTAGCGGAAACACAGATACGCAGTATTTT.

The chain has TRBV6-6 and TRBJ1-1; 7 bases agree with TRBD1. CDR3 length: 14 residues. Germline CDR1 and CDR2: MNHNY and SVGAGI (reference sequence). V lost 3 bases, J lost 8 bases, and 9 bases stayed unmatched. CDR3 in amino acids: CASSYFRGQREAFF. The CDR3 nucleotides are TGTGCCAGCAGTTATTTTAGGGGACAGCGAGAAGCTTTCTTT.

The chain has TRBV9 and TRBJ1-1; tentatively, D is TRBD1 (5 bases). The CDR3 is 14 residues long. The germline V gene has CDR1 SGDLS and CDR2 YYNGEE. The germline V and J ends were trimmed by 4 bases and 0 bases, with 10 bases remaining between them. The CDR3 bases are TGTGCCAGCAGCCCGCAGGGTTTGAACACTGAAGCTTTCTTT. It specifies CASSPQGLNTEAFF.

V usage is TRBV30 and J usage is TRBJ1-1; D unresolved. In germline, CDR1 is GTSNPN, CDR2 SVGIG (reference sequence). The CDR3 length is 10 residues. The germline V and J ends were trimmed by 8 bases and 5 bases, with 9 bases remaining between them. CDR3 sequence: CASTRTEAFF. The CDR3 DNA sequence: TGTGCCAGTACCCGGACTGAAGCTTTCTTT. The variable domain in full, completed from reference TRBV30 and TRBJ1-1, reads SQTIHQWPATLVQPVGSPLSLECTVEGTSNPNLYWYRQAAGRGLQLLFYSVGIGQISSEVPQNLSASRPQDRQFILSSKKLLLSDSGFYLCASTRTEAFFGQGTRLTVV.

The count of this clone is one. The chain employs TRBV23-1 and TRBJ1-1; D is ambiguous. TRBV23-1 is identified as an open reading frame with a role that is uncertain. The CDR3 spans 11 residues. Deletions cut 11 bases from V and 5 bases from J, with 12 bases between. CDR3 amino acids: CAPLPRTEAFF. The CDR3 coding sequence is TGCGCCCCCCTCCCACGGACTGAAGCTTTCTTT.